This TCR beta chain was identified during a study of T-cell memory formation after mild COVID-19. The CDR3 extends over 15 amino acids. Trimming cost V 1 base and J 3 bases, with 12 bases left between them. Looked up from germline, CDR1 is SGHRS and CDR2 is YFSETQ. Using its own MiXCR run on the 5' RACE reads, TCRdb lists one record per CDR3 protein. The sample consists of approximately 99,000 distinct CDR3 sequences, over 15% of them appearing once. The clonotype comes from a man aged 18 to 30 who had mild COVID-19 (a few samples of this study predate the infection). Cell type and time point are not known. This chain uses TRBV5-1 with TRBJ2-3; D may be TRBD1 (6 bases). Sequencing was done on a sample of PBMCs or a T cell subset sorted from them (not recorded which). The CDR3 DNA reads as TGCGCCAGCAGCTTGACTACCCAGGGGACAGATACGCAGTATTTT. It encodes CASSLTTQGTDTQYF.